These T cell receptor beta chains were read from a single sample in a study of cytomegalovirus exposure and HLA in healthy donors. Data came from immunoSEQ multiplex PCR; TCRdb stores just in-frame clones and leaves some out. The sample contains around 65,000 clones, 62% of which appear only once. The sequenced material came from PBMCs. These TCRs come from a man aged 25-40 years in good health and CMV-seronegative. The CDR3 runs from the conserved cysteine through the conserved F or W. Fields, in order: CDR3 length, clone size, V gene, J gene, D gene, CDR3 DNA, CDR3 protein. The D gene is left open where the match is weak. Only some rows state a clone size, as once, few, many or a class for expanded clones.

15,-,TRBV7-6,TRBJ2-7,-,TGTGCCAGCAGCTGGGGGGGAACAGGGACCTACGAGCAGTACTTC,CASSWGGTGTYEQYF
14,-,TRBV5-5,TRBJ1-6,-,TGTGCCAGCAGCTGGGTCAGGGAAGATTCACCCCTCCACTTT,CASSWVREDSPLHF
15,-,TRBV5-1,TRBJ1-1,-,TGCGCCAGCAGCTTGGCCCAGGGCGGGAACACTGAAGCTTTCTTT,CASSLAQGGNTEAFF
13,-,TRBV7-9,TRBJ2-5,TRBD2,TGTGCCAGCAGCTCGGGACTAGGAGAGACCCAGTACTTC,CASSSGLGETQYF
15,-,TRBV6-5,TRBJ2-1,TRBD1,TGTGCCAGCAGTAAATCCGGGACAGGGGGCATAATGCAGTTCTTC,CASSKSGTGGIMQFF
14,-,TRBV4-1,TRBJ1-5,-,TGCGCCAGCAGCCAAGGGGCAGGGGATCAGCCCCAGCATTTT,CASSQGAGDQPQHF
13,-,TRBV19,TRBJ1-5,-,TGTGCCAGTAGTACGCAGGTACTTCAGCCCCAGCATTTT,CASSTQVLQPQHF
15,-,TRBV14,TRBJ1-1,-,TGTGCCAGCAGCCCTAGGGCGGGTGCGGACACTGAAGCTTTCTTT,CASSPRAGADTEAFF
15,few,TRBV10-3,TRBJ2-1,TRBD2,TGTGCCATCAGTGATCTAGCGGGGGGGCCTGAGGAGCAGTTCTTC,CAISDLAGGPEEQFF
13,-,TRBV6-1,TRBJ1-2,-,TGTGCCAGCAGTGCCGGTTCGCCCTATGGCTACACCTTC,CASSAGSPYGYTF
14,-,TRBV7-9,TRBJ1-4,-,TGTGCCAGCAGCTTAGCGGGGCAGGGGCCCTTCATGTTTTTT,CASSLAGQGPFMFF
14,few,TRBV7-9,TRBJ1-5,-,TGTGCCAGCAGCCCAGGGTTTAGCAATCAGCCCCAGCATTTT,CASSPGFSNQPQHF
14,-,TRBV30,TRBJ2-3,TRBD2,TGTGCCTGGACTCCACGGGGGGACTCACATACGCAGTATTTT,CAWTPRGDSHTQYF
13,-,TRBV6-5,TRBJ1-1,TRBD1,TGTGCCAGCAGTACAGGGGGCCGCACTGAAGCTTTCTTT,CASSTGGRTEAFF
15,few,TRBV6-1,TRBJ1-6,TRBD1,TGTGCCAGCAGAAAGGACAGGGGGCAGGAGTCACCCCTCCACTTT,CASRKDRGQESPLHF
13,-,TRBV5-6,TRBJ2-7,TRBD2,TGTGCCAGCAGCCCTACTAGCGGCTACGAGCAGTACTTC,CASSPTSGYEQYF
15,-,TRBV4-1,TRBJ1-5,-,TGCGCCAGCAGCCCCAGGGAAACAGACGATCAGCCCCAGCATTTT,CASSPRETDDQPQHF
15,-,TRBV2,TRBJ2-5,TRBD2,TGTGCCAGCAGACCCCGGACTAGCGATCAAGAGACCCAGTACTTC,CASRPRTSDQETQYF
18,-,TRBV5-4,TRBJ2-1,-,TGTGCCAGCAGCTCGGCCTCCTACCCAGGGGTAATTGGCAATGAGCAGTTCTTC,CASSSASYPGVIGNEQFF
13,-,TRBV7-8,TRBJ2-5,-,TGTGCCAGCAACATGTACAGACAAGAGACCCAGTACTTC,CASNMYRQETQYF
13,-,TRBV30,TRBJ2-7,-,TGTGCCTGGAGTGTAAGAGGGAATGGCGAGCAGTACTTC,CAWSVRGNGEQYF
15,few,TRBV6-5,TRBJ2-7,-,TGTGCCAGCAGTTACGTCGGACGCAGGGCCTACGAGCAGTACTTC,CASSYVGRRAYEQYF
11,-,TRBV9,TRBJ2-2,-,TGTGCCAGCGAGGGCACCGGGGAGCTGTTTTTT,CASEGTGELFF
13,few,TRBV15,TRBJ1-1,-,TGTGCCAGCCTCACAGGGTACGACACTGAAGCTTTCTTT,CASLTGYDTEAFF
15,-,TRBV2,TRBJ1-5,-,TGTGCCAGCAGTGCGACAGGTGCTAGCAATCAGCCCCAGCATTTT,CASSATGASNQPQHF
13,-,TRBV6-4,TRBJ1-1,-,TGTGCCAGCAGTCAACAGAGGAACACTGAAGCTTTCTTT,CASSQQRNTEAFF
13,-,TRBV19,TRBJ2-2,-,TGTGCCAGTACCTCCCTACTTTACGGGGAGCTGTTTTTT,CASTSLLYGELFF
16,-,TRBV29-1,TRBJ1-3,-,TGCAGCGTTGAAGAGGTCCACCCCAGCTCTGGAAACACCATATATTTT,CSVEEVHPSSGNTIYF
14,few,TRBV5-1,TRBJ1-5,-,TGCGCCAGCAGCTTGGGAGTTAGCAATCAGCCCCAGCATTTT,CASSLGVSNQPQHF
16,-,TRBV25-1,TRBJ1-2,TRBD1,TGTGCCAGCACAGCAACCGGCGACAGGGGGCGGAATGGCTACACCTTC,CASTATGDRGRNGYTF
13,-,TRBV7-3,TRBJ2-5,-,TGTGCCAGCAGCTTACGGCGGCAGGAGACCCAGTACTTC,CASSLRRQETQYF
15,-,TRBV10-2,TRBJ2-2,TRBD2,TGCGCCAGCATCCCCAGCGGGGGGGCCACCGGGGAGCTGTTTTTT,CASIPSGGATGELFF
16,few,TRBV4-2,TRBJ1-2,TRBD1,TGTGCCAGCAGCCAAGAAGTCCGACAGGGTGGGTATGGCTACACCTTC,CASSQEVRQGGYGYTF
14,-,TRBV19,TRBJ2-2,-,TGTGCCAGTAGTATTTGGCTGAACACCGGGGAGCTGTTTTTT,CASSIWLNTGELFF
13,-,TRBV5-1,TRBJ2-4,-,TGCGCCAGCAGCCCCACAGGGATGAACATTCAGTACTTC,CASSPTGMNIQYF
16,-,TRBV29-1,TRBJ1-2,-,TGCAGCGTTGAAAATCGGGGAGCGGGTACGTTTTATGGCTACACCTTC,CSVENRGAGTFYGYTF
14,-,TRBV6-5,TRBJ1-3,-,TGTGCCAGCAGGCAGATAGGGGCTGGAAACACCATATATTTT,CASRQIGAGNTIYF
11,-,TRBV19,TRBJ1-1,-,TGTGCCAGTAGTATCGGAGCTGAAGCTTTCTTT,CASSIGAEAFF
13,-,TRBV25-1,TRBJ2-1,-,TGTGCCAGCAGTGGCGGGCAATACAATGAGCAGTTCTTC,CASSGGQYNEQFF
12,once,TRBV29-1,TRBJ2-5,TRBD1,TGCAGCGCCACCGACAGGGTCCGGGAACAGTACTTC,CSATDRVREQYF
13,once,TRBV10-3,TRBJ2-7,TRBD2,TGTTCCTCGGGGGCGGGGGGCCCCTACGAGCAGTACTTC,CSSGAGGPYEQYF
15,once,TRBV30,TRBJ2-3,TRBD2,TGTGCCTGGAGGGTTAGCGGGGGTCACATAGATACGCAGTATTTT,CAWRVSGGHIDTQYF
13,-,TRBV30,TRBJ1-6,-,TGTGCCTGGAGAGACAGCTATAATTCACCCCTCCACTTT,CAWRDSYNSPLHF
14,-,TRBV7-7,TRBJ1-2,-,TGTGCCAGCAGCTTAGCCCGGAGGGACTATGGCTACACCTTC,CASSLARRDYGYTF
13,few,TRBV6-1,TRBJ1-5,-,TGTGCCAGCGGCAGACAGAGCAATCAGCCCCAGCATTTT,CASGRQSNQPQHF